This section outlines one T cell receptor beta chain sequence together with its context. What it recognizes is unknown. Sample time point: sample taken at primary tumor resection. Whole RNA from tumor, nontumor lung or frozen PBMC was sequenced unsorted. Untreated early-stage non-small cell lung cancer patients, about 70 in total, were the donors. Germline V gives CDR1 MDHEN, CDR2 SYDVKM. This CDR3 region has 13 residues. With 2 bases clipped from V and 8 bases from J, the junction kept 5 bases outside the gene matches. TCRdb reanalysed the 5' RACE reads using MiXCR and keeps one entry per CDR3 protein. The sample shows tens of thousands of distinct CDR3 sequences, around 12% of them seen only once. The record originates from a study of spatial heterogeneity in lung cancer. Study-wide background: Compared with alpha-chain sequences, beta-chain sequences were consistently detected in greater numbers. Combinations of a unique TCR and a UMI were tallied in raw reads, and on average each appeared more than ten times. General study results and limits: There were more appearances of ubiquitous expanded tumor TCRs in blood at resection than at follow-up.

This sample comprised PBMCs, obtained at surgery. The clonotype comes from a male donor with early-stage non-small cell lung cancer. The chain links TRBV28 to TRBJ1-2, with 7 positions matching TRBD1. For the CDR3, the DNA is TGTGCCAGCAGTTTAGGGACAGCGTGGGGCTACACCTTC. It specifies CASSLGTAWGYTF.